A selection of T cell receptor beta chains follows, all from one sample in a study of cytomegalovirus exposure and HLA in healthy donors. Method: immunoSEQ multiplex PCR; TCRdb's copy keeps in-frame clones and lacks some. In the table there are roughly 150,000 clones, around nine tenths of which are singletons. The sequenced material came from PBMCs. The receptors were sampled from a man between 18 and 35 years old in good health and CMV-seropositive. The CDR3 runs from the conserved cysteine through the conserved F or W. A D gene is named only where the DNA matches it firmly.

V	D	J	CDR3
TRBV19	TRBD2	TRBJ2-3	CASSIRRGGTDTQYF
TRBV29-1	TRBD2	TRBJ2-1	CSVSGLAGNEQFF
TRBV11-2	NA	TRBJ1-2	CASSVGPGGAGAYGYTF
TRBV6-1	TRBD1	TRBJ2-3	CASTERGLTDTQYF
TRBV27	NA	TRBJ2-1	CASSRRGMYNEQFF
TRBV2	NA	TRBJ2-7	CASSGAFLYEQYF
TRBV6-1	NA	TRBJ1-3	CASSESGALISGNTIYF
TRBV9	NA	TRBJ1-6	CASSTTRGSPLHF
TRBV5-4	NA	TRBJ2-2	CASSQEWQGNTGELFF
TRBV29-1	NA	TRBJ1-1	CSVMEGGPGGYTEAFF
TRBV2	TRBD1	TRBJ2-7	CASNLAGTGGEQYF
TRBV6-5	NA	TRBJ2-7	CASRDISYEQYF
TRBV11-3	NA	TRBJ2-7	CASSLDGSAEQYF
TRBV15	NA	TRBJ2-7	CATSKDRSGEQYF
TRBV6-5	TRBD1	TRBJ2-2	CASSYGTGNTGELFF
TRBV19	TRBD1	TRBJ1-1	CASSLGTENTEAFF
TRBV7-6	TRBD2	TRBJ2-2	CASSLGVAGANTGELFF
TRBV30	NA	TRBJ2-2	CAWSQVTGELFF
TRBV5-1	NA	TRBJ1-1	CASSLQTNTEAFF
TRBV30	NA	TRBJ2-1	CAWSIASSYNEQFF
TRBV30	NA	TRBJ2-1	CAWMATRYNEQFF
TRBV5-1	NA	TRBJ2-5	CASSLSLSGTQYF
TRBV18	NA	TRBJ2-3	CASDAGRTDTQYF
TRBV5-1	TRBD2	TRBJ2-5	CASSLLAGGLETQYF
TRBV5-4	TRBD1	TRBJ1-2	CASSLKTGNYGYTF
TRBV5-4	TRBD2	TRBJ2-3	CASSSSGGGDTQYF
TRBV9	NA	TRBJ1-1	CASSPSTGSTEAFF
TRBV2	NA	TRBJ1-1	CASRFEDTEAFF
TRBV30	TRBD1	TRBJ2-2	CAWSRRGRVNTGELFF
TRBV2	NA	TRBJ1-1	CASRSGPPNTEAFF
TRBV30	TRBD2	TRBJ2-7	CAWRTSGSSYEQYF
TRBV6-5	TRBD1	TRBJ2-7	CASSPGTGPYEQYF
TRBV2	TRBD1	TRBJ1-6	CASSEGTGFRNSPLHF
TRBV5-4	TRBD1	TRBJ1-4	CASSTGQGSNEKLFF
TRBV28	TRBD1	TRBJ1-6	CASSTTTGANSPLHF
TRBV7-2	TRBD1	TRBJ2-5	CASSRDRGLQETQYF
TRBV7-9	TRBD1	TRBJ2-7	CASSPGQGEQYF
TRBV5-8	TRBD1	TRBJ1-2	CASSLEGAGYGYTF
TRBV10-3	NA	TRBJ2-3	CAISESQVGDTQYF
TRBV28	NA	TRBJ1-6	CASKGWRVVRYNSPLHF
TRBV14	NA	TRBJ2-1	CASSQVGALGVGEQFF
TRBV11-2	NA	TRBJ2-2	CASSIGRGPGELFF
TRBV14	TRBD1	TRBJ1-1	CASSQVTGGGGTEAFF
TRBV7-2	TRBD2	TRBJ2-1	CASSSLAGSYNEQFF
TRBV14	TRBD1	TRBJ2-1	CASSQLGQPFEQFF
TRBV11-3	NA	TRBJ2-7	CASSSPWTSYEQYF